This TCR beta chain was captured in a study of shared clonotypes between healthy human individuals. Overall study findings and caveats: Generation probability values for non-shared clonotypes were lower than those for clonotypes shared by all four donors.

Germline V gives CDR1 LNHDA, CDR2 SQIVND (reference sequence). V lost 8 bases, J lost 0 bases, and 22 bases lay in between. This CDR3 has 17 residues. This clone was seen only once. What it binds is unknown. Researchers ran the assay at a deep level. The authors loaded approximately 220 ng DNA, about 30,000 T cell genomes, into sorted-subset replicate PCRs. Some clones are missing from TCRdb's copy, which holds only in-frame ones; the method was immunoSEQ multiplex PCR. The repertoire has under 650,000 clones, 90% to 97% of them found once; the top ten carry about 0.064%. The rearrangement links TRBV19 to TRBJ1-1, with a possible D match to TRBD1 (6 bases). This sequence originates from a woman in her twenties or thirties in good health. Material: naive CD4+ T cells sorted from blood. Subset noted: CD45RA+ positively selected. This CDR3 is CASGRGTGALVNTEAFF. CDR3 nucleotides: TGTGCCAGTGGGAGGGGAACGGGGGCGCTTGTGAACACTGAAGCTTTCTTT.